This record looks at one T cell receptor (beta chain) sequence and its context. It lacks a known antigen. No base qualities exist here, and no much larger clone lies one base off it. Measured from the cysteine to the phenylalanine, the CDR3 is 15 residues long. Just CDR3 DNA is preserved here, 45 bases in frame from base 1. The V end loses 6 bases and the J end loses 0 bases, and a stretch of 14 bases separates them. CDR1 ENHRY and CDR2 SYGVKD are derived from the germline V gene. This sample is part of a study of T cell responses to AZD1222 COVID-19 vaccine (dated by TCRdb to the early 2020s). For the wider study: TCR sequencing was performed for some 250 trial participants, of whom about 210 were given two doses of AZD1222 and some 26 were given two doses of MenACWY control vaccine. Enrollment into the trials was organized by age into subgroups of 18-55, 56-69 and 70-plus years, and those subgroups contained approximately 150, 30 and 60 TCR-sequenced participants, respectively. The study at large found these results: Because no day 14 peak-response samples were available, repertoires were characterized only after the peak T cell response. Most participants were white British and females outnumbered males, and the authors suggested that clonal diversity may have been underestimated. A significant rise in spike-specific TCR breadth and depth was observed after two AZD1222 doses relative to day 0 and relative to MenACWY recipients. In the small 56-69-year group, the increase in depth fell short of significance, most likely because of low power. Conclusions about previously exposed vaccinees are limited, since just 5 or 6 AZD1222 recipients were seropositive for SARS-CoV-2 at baseline. Nearly half of unique spike-specific TCRs reportedly recognized epitopes outside regions mutated in the B.1.351 and B.1.1.7 variants. Vaccine-associated CD4 TCRs spanned the whole spike protein, with dominant responses in regions 160-218 and 743-854.

The time point label of this sample denotes: about 28 days (+/-7) after the second vaccine dose. Because spike-specific TCR depth and breadth did not differ between the two schedules, AZD1222 recipients who got a second dose at roughly 4 weeks were pooled with those who got a second dose at roughly 12 weeks. Samples from vaccinated people were obtained from the UK trials COV001 and COV002, which included a single-blind randomized controlled phase 2/3 trial of AZD1222 (ChAdOx1 nCoV-19) in healthy adults. For TCRbeta chain sequencing, PBMC samples from trial participants were taken at day 0 and at day 28 after the second dose. The CDR3 regions of human TCRbeta chains were subjected to immunosequencing. The authors' analysis ran thus. Repertoire TCRs were matched against a reference library of SARS-CoV-2-specific TCRs generated with the MIRA antigen-specificity platform. Breadth meant the fraction of unique TCRs that were SARS-CoV-2-associated, whereas depth meant the fraction of total T cells that were SARS-CoV-2-associated. Each spike-specific TCR was assigned to its reactive spike region and to a CD4 or CD8 class using the MIRA data. Log10-transformed breadth and depth values were compared by one-way ANOVA with Sidak's multiple comparisons tests. TCRdb's version of the immuneACCESS table is confined to in-frame rearrangements and falls short of the full clone set. An unresolved V gene accounts for under half of the shortfall where checked; the remainder is of unknown origin. V and J calls and clone size are copied from that table; D and trimming were computed from the DNA. The sample includes 150,000 to 200,000 clones, with about nine tenths observed a single time. The ten top clones hold roughly 6% of the sample.

The starting material was peripheral blood, obtained 28 days after the second AZD1222 dose. This sequence originates from an adult who received the AZD1222 COVID-19 vaccine. The chain employs TRBV10-3 and TRBJ1-1; a tentative D call is TRBD1 (5 bases match). The DNA reads TGTGCCATCAGGGGGGGGGACGGCATGAACACTGAAGCTTTCTTT. Its product reads: CAIRGGDGMNTEAFF.